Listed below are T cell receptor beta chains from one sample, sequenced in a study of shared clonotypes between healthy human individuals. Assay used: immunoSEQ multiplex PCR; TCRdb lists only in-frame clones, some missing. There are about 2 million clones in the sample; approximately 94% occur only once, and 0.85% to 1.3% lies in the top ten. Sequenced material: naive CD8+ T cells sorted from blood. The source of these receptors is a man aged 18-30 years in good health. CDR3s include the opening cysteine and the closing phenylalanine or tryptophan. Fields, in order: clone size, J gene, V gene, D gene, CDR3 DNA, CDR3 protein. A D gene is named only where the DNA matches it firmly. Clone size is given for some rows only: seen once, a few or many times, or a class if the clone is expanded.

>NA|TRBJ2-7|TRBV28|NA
TGTGCCAGCAGTCCCGTCTCCTACGAGCAGTACTTC
CASSPVSYEQYF
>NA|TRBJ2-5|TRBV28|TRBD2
TGTGCCAGCAGTTTAGAAGGCGGGGGGGAGCAAGAGACCCAGTACTTC
CASSLEGGGEQETQYF
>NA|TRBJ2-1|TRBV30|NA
TGTGCCTGGAGTCCACAGCTAGCAAATGAGCAGTTCTTC
CAWSPQLANEQFF
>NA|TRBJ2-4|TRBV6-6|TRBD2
TGTGCCAGCAGGGCGGGGGGGCTAGCCAAAAACATTCAGTACTTC
CASRAGGLAKNIQYF
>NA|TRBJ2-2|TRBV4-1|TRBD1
TGCGCCAGCAGCCTCGGGGACAGTACTTCAGGGGGGGAGCTGTTTTTT
CASSLGDSTSGGELFF
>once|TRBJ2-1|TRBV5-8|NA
TGTGCCAGCAGCTGGGACGAGAATGAGCAGTTCTTC
CASSWDENEQFF
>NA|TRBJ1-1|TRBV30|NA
TGTGCCTGGAGGGACAGTCTTGAAGCTTTCTTT
CAWRDSLEAFF
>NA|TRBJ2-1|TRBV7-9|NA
TGTGCCAGCAGCTTAGCGGGGGCGGAGCAGTTCTTC
CASSLAGAEQFF
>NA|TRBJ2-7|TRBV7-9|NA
TGTGCCAGCAGGGGGCAGGGCCCGGGGTACGAGCAGTACTTC
CASRGQGPGYEQYF
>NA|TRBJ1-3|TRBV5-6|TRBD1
TGTGCCAGCAGCCAAACAGGGGCGCTAATAAACACCATATATTTT
CASSQTGALINTIYF
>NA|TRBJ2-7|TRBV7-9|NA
TGTGCCAGCAGCCGGCAGGACAACTCCTACGAGCAGTACTTC
CASSRQDNSYEQYF
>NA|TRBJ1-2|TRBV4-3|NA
TGCGCCAGCAGCCAAGACGGGGTATTGGACGGCTACACCTTC
CASSQDGVLDGYTF
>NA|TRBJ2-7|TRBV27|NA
TGTGCCAGCAGCTTGCGGAGTCCCTCCTACGAGCAGTACTTC
CASSLRSPSYEQYF
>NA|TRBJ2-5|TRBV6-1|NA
TGTGCCAGCAGGGTCAGTCGGCAAGAGACCCAGTACTTC
CASRVSRQETQYF
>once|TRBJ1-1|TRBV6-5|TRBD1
TGTGCCAGCAGCCCCGGACAGGGCTTGAACACTGAAGCTTTCTTT
CASSPGQGLNTEAFF
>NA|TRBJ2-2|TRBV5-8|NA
TGTGCTTATGAGGGTTCCTACACCGGGGAGCTGTTTTTT
CAYEGSYTGELFF
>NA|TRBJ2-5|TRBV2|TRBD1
TGTGCCAGCAAACGGCAGGGGGTTCAAGAGACCCAGTACTTC
CASKRQGVQETQYF
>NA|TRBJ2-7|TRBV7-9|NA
TGTGCCAGCAGCCTAACCGGAAGCTCCTACGAGCAGTACTTC
CASSLTGSSYEQYF
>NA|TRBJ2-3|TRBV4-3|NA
TGCGCCAGCAGCCAAGATTATACAACAGATACGCAGTATTTT
CASSQDYTTDTQYF
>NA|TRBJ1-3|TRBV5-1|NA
TGCGCCAGCAGCTTATTCGGGGAAACTGGAAACACCATATATTTT
CASSLFGETGNTIYF
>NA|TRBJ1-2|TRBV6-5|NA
TGTGCCAGCAGTTACGAGGGGGATGGCTACACCTTC
CASSYEGDGYTF
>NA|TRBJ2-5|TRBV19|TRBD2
TGTGCCAGTAGTGGGAGATGGCGGGGGAGTGAAGAGACCCAGTACTTC
CASSGRWRGSEETQYF
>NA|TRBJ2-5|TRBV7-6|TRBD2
TGTGCCAGCAGCTCACTAGCGGGAGCGAGTGAGACCCAGTACTTC
CASSSLAGASETQYF
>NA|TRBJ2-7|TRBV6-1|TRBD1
TGTGCCAGCAGCTCGACAGGGGGCGAGTACGAGCAGTACTTC
CASSSTGGEYEQYF
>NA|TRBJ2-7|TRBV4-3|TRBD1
TGCGCCAGCAGCCAAACAGGGGGGATAGGCGAGCAGTACTTC
CASSQTGGIGEQYF
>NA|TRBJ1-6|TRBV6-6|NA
TGTGCCAGCAGTTACTCGGAATATAATTCACCCCTCCACTTT
CASSYSEYNSPLHF
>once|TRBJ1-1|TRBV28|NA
TGTGCCAGCAGTTTATCCCCCGAGAGCACTGAAGCTTTCTTT
CASSLSPESTEAFF
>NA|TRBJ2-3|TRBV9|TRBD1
TGTGCCAGCAGCGCCGCAGGGGGTAGCACAGATACGCAGTATTTT
CASSAAGGSTDTQYF
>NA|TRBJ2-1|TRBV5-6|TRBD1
TGTGCCAGCAGCTTGGGACAGGGTAAAAATGAGCAGTTCTTC
CASSLGQGKNEQFF
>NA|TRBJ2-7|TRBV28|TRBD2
TGTGCCAGCAGTTTTAGCGGGGTTGCTAGCGGGGGGTTATCCTACGAGCAGTACTTC
CASSFSGVASGGLSYEQYF
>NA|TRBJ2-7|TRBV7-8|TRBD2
TGTGCCAGCAGCCCAGCTAGCGGGAGCTCCTACGAGCAGTACTTC
CASSPASGSSYEQYF
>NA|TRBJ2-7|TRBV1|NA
TGCACCAGCAGCCATGATAACCCGGACAGGGAAGCTTACGAGCAGTACTTC
CTSSHDNPDREAYEQYF
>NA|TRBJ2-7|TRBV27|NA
TGTGCCAGCAGTGTTAGCCTTGGACCACGAATATACGAGCAGTACTTC
CASSVSLGPRIYEQYF
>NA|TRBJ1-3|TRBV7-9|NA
TGTGCCAGCAGCTCGAGCGGGGGGCTAGTTGGAAACACCATATATTTT
CASSSSGGLVGNTIYF
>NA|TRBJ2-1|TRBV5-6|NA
TGTGCCAGCAGCGGGGGTCCCTCTAACAGGGAGCAGTTCTTC
CASSGGPSNREQFF
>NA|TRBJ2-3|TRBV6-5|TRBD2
TGTGCCAGCAGCTATACTAGCGGGAGGACAGATACGCAGTATTTT
CASSYTSGRTDTQYF
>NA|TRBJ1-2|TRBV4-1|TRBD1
TGCGCCAGCAGCCCAGGACAGGGGGGTTATGGCTACACCTTC
CASSPGQGGYGYTF
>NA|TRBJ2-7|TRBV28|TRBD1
TGTGCCAGCAGTTTAAGGACAGGGATACGCGAGCAGTACTTC
CASSLRTGIREQYF
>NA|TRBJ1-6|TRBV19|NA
TGTGCCAGTAGTATAAACAGGGATTTTTCCTATAATTCACCCCTCCACTTT
CASSINRDFSYNSPLHF
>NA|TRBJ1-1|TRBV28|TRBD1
TGTGCCAGCAGCAGACGGACAGGGGATTTTGGGGACACTGAAGCTTTCTTT
CASSRRTGDFGDTEAFF
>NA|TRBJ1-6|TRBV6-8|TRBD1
TGTGCCAGCAGTTATCAGGGGACAGGGAATTCACCCCTCCACTTT
CASSYQGTGNSPLHF
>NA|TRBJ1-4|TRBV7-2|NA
TGTGCCAGCAGCTTAATCTACAGTAATGAAAAACTGTTTTTT
CASSLIYSNEKLFF
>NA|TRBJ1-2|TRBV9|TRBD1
TGTGCCAGCAGCATCTCTCGGACAGGGTCGGACTATGGCTACACCTTC
CASSISRTGSDYGYTF
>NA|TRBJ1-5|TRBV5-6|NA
TGTGCCAGCAGCTTCGGGACCGCAGGGCCCCAGCATTTT
CASSFGTAGPQHF
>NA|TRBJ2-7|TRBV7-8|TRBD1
TGTGCCAGCAGCAACCGGGACAGGGTTGACGAGCAGTACTTC
CASSNRDRVDEQYF
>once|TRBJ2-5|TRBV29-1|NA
TGCAGCGTTGAAACCTCAGGGTTCGGGATCCTACAAGAGACCCAGTACTTC
CSVETSGFGILQETQYF
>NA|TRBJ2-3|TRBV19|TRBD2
TGTGCCAGTAGTACCCTAGCGGGACTCACAGATACGCAGTATTTT
CASSTLAGLTDTQYF
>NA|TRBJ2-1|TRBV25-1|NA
TGTGCCAGCAGTGAGAATAGACTAGGGGGGAGGGCCGGCTATGAGCAGTTCTTC
CASSENRLGGRAGYEQFF
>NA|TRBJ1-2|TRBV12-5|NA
TGTGCTAGTGGTTTGCCCCCGGGAGGGCCGGCTTTCGGCTACACCTTC
CASGLPPGGPAFGYTF
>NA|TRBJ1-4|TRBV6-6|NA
TGTGCCAGCAGCGGGGACAACACTAATGAAAAACTGTTTTTT
CASSGDNTNEKLFF
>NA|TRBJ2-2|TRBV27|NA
TGTGCCAGCAGTTTTAGCGGGAACACCGGGGAGCTGTTTTTT
CASSFSGNTGELFF
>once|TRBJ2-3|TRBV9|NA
TGTGCCAGCAGCGGGCACACAGATACGCAGTATTTT
CASSGHTDTQYF
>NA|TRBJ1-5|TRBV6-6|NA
TGTGCCAGCAGGGGGGGGACCAATCAGCCCCAGCATTTT
CASRGGTNQPQHF
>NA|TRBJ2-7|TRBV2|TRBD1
TGTGCCAGCAGCAGGGACAGAGCCTACGAGCAGTACTTC
CASSRDRAYEQYF
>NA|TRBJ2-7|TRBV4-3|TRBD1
TGCGCCAGCAGCCTCGGGACAGGGCACTCCTACGAGCAGTACTTC
CASSLGTGHSYEQYF
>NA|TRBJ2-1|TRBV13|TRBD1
TGTGCCAGCAGCCCTATCGACAGGGCGGGTGAGCAGTTCTTC
CASSPIDRAGEQFF
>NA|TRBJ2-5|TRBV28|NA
TGTGCCAGCTGTTGGACAGCGCAAGAGACCCAGTACTTC
CASCWTAQETQYF
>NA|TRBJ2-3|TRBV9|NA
TGTGCCAGCAGCGCCCCGACCGCTAGCACAGATACGCAGTATTTT
CASSAPTASTDTQYF
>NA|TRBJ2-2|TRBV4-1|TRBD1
TGCGCCAGCAGCCAACGGACAGGCACCGGGGAGCTGTTTTTT
CASSQRTGTGELFF
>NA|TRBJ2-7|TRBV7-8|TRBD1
TGTGCCAGCAGCTTAGCGACAGGACAGGGGGGAAGGTTGAACGAGCAGTACTTC
CASSLATGQGGRLNEQYF